These 2 T cell receptor beta chains share one sample of origin, sequenced in a study of blood T cell repertoires in COVID-19. TCRdb keeps only in-frame clones here, not all; method: immunoSEQ multiplex PCR. The sample comprises about 200,000 clones, around 83% of which are singletons, and about 10% rests with the top ten. Sequenced sample: peripheral blood. The receptors were gathered from a woman between 50 and 59 years old with COVID-19, enrolled during active disease.

This clone was recorded once. The chain joins TRBV7-8 to TRBJ1-1, with D possibly matching TRBD1 (5 bases). Germline-derived CDR1 and CDR2 are SGHVS and FQNEAQ. The CDR3 spans 14 residues. The V and J ends lost 3 bases and 0 bases respectively, with 8 bases between them. Written as DNA, the CDR3 is TGTGCCAGCAGCTTGCGGACATTGAACACTGAAGCTTTCTTT. It codes for CASSLRTLNTEAFF.

The count of this clone is one. The chain has TRBV28 and TRBJ1-1; D ambiguous. This CDR3 contains 13 residues. CDR1 is MDHEN, CDR2 SYDVKM, per germline. Trimming cost V 2 bases and J 3 bases, with 7 bases left between them. This chain's CDR3 is CASSLHRDTEAFF. The CDR3, as DNA: TGTGCCAGCAGTTTACATCGGGACACTGAAGCTTTCTTT.